This TCR beta chain was recovered during a study of T cells in pancreatic ductal adenocarcinoma (dated by TCRdb to about 2017). About the investigation overall: Surgically resected pancreatic ductal adenocarcinoma specimens were analyzed for the quantity, spatial distribution, and characteristics of both suppressive cells and tumor-infiltrating CD8+ T cells, an effort aimed at clarifying the adaptive T-cell response occurring naturally.

V has 3 bases trimmed and J has 2 bases trimmed; junction bases matching no gene number 7. The CDR3 contains 15 residues, cysteine and phenylalanine counted. Only CDR3 DNA is held: 45 bases, read in frame from base 1. The germline V gene specifies SGDLS as CDR1 and YYNGEE as CDR2. TCR beta CDR3 regions were amplified from genomic DNA using the immunoSEQ hsTCRB kit. High-throughput TRB CDR3 sequencing was performed on an Illumina HiSeq system. In the authors' own workflow: The immunoSEQ software was used to analyze sequencing reads, and nonproductive sequences containing premature stops or frame-shifts were removed. Clonality of the repertoire was calculated as one minus Shannon entropy normalized by log2 of the number of unique productive sequences. Held by TCRdb, this immuneACCESS table contains in-frame sequences only and omits some clones. Under half of the omission traces to an unresolved V gene where checked; the cause of the rest is unknown. The V and J calls and clone size were taken over from that table, and D and trimming were inferred from the DNA. A total of 100,000 or so clones appear in this sample, around 96% of them only once. Of the sample, about 3% falls within the top ten clones.

Pancreatic ductal adenocarcinoma patients who had undergone surgery without neoadjuvant therapy were selected. Peripheral blood was collected in heparin tubes, and PBMCs were isolated by histopaque density gradient and cryopreserved in roughly 10% DMSO. Using the DNeasy Blood and Tissue Kit along with Proteinase K and RNase treatment, genomic DNA was extracted from six or seven PBMC specimens and 9 or 10 flash-frozen tumor specimens. Here is what the overall study found, with its caveats: Comparisons of clonality between tumor and blood may be biased because tumors are enriched in CD45RO+ effector T cells rather than naive T cells, which biases the comparison toward lower diversity. There was no significant difference in T-cell clonality between tumor and blood, where mean clonality was about 0.1 for tumors and more than 0.065 for blood. More total productive templates and around 8-fold more unique clonotypes were found in blood samples than in tumor samples. Since most people with pancreatic cancer show up with disease that cannot be operated on, the resected cohort was biased toward the minority who had early-stage disease.

On this clone: Its antigen specificity is not known. The sample holds no much larger clone one base away, and base qualities are not on file.

The sequenced sample consisted of PBMCs. This receptor was taken from a human donor with pancreatic ductal adenocarcinoma. This sequence uses TRBV9 and TRBJ2-7, and TRBD2 aligns with 8 junction nucleotides. The nucleotide sequence is TGTGCCAGCAGCGCCGGGGGGGGGCCAGCCTACGAGCAGTACTTC. It translates as CASSAGGGPAYEQYF.